This T cell receptor (beta chain) was obtained from a study of cytomegalovirus exposure and HLA in healthy donors. The germline V gene has CDR1 MGHDK and CDR2 SYGVNS. The CDR3 sequence is 14 residues long. The trim removed 6 bases at V and 7 bases at J, leaving 8 bases unmatched. The study ran its PCR with 60 Vbeta and 13 Jbeta primers. The repertoire was sequenced with immunoSEQ multiplex PCR; TCRdb's copy has only in-frame clones and lacks some. This sample yields some 120,000 clones, of which 80% are seen a single time; just over 2.5% belongs to the top ten. The clonotype was recovered from a man aged 25 to 40 in good health and CMV-seronegative. The J gene is TRBJ1-4, the V gene TRBV25-1; 7 positions match TRBD1. The sample consisted of PBMCs. The CDR3 reads CASRQGFSGEKLFF. The CDR3 DNA reads TGTGCCAGCAGACAGGGGTTTTCGGGTGAAAAACTGTTTTTT.